This record looks at one T cell receptor (beta chain) sequence and its context. The sample belongs to a study of blood T cell repertoires in COVID-19. Study details: Samples taken during acute and convalescent COVID-19 were collected in the United States, Italy and Spain. T cells, B-cell-depleted T cells, or PBMCs provided the cDNA or gDNA that served as material.

Original methodology: Amplifying reference gene primers gave estimates of nucleated cell counts. Here immunoSEQ multiplex PCR was the method, and the copy in TCRdb shows in-frame clones only, minus some. That table gives V, J and clone size, and the DNA gave D and trimming. There are approximately 210,000 clones in the sample; 88% occur only once, and about 1.7% lies in the top ten. The CDR3 length is 15 residues. V lost 5 bases and J lost 6, with 20 bases in between. In germline, CDR1 is SEHNR, CDR2 FQNEAQ (reference sequence). The sequence derives from a man in his sixties or seventies with acute or convalescent COVID-19. This chain joins TRBV7-9 and TRBJ2-7; D ambiguous. The sequencing input was peripheral blood. The CDR3 spells CASSPPGRHPGEQYF. CDR3 DNA sequence: TGTGCCAGCAGCCCCCCCGGTAGGCATCCGGGCGAGCAGTACTTC.